This record concerns one T cell receptor (beta chain) sequence. The data were obtained in a study of blood T cells in healthy people across ages. Using a J-beta primer mix together with a sample-barcoded 5' primer, a second PCR was run for about 7 to 12 cycles. Each CDR3 protein is one row after TCRdb ran MiXCR on the 5' RACE reads. Found here are about 1.5 million distinct CDR3 sequences, approximately 40% of them singletons; the top ten hold roughly 7.7%. The sequence derives from a woman aged 18-29 years in good health. Material for sequencing was blood.

The CDR3 here is CSARGTSGDNYNEQFF. The DNA for the CDR3 is TGCAGTGCTAGGGGGACTAGCGGGGATAACTACAATGAGCAGTTCTTC. V and J are TRBV20-1 and TRBJ2-1; 13 bases line up with TRBD2. Germline values: CDR1 DFQATT, CDR2 SNEGSKA (reference sequence). The CDR3 is 16 residues long. Germline trimming cut 3 bases from V and 3 bases from J; bases unmatched to any gene: 5.